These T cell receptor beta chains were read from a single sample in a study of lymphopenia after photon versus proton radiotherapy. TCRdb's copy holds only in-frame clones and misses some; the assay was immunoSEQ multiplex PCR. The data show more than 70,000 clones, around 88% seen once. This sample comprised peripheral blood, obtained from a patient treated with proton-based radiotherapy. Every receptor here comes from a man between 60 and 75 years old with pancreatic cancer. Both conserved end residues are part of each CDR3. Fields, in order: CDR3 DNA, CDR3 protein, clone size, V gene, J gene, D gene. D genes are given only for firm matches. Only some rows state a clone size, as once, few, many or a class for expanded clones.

cdr3_nt: TGTGCCAGCAGGTTCGGTTCCCTCCCTGGGGGACGGGAGTGGAATGAGCAGTTCTTC
cdr3_aa: CASRFGSLPGGREWNEQFF
clone_size: once
v_call: TRBV7-8
j_call: TRBJ2-1
d_call: .

cdr3_nt: TGTGCCAGCAGTTCCTCCGGGCTCATACTCGAAATCAATGAAAAACTGTTTTTT
cdr3_aa: CASSSSGLILEINEKLFF
clone_size: .
v_call: TRBV27
j_call: TRBJ1-4
d_call: .

cdr3_nt: TGTGCCAGCAGTGTGGCGGGAGAGTTGCACGACTCCTACAATGAGCAGTTCTTC
cdr3_aa: CASSVAGELHDSYNEQFF
clone_size: .
v_call: TRBV6-1
j_call: TRBJ2-1
d_call: TRBD2

cdr3_nt: TGTGCCAGCAGCTTAGGGGGACAGGCGTACGAGCAGTACTTC
cdr3_aa: CASSLGGQAYEQYF
clone_size: .
v_call: TRBV11-2
j_call: TRBJ2-7
d_call: TRBD1

cdr3_nt: TGTGCCAGCAGCTTTGGACTATTCGAGGAAGATACGCAGTATTTT
cdr3_aa: CASSFGLFEEDTQYF
clone_size: once
v_call: TRBV11-2
j_call: TRBJ2-3
d_call: .

cdr3_nt: TGTGCCAGTACCCGAAGCCGGAAAAATCAGCCCCAGCATTTT
cdr3_aa: CASTRSRKNQPQHF
clone_size: .
v_call: TRBV19
j_call: TRBJ1-5
d_call: .

cdr3_nt: TGTGCCAGCAGTTACCGACAGCAGAACACCGGGGAGCTGTTTTTT
cdr3_aa: CASSYRQQNTGELFF
clone_size: .
v_call: TRBV6-5
j_call: TRBJ2-2
d_call: .

cdr3_nt: TGCGCCAGCAGTCCAGTGGAGGGCTCTGGAAACACCATATATTTT
cdr3_aa: CASSPVEGSGNTIYF
clone_size: .
v_call: TRBV23-1
j_call: TRBJ1-3
d_call: .

cdr3_nt: TGTGCCAGCAGCCGCATCCCGACTAGCCGCCGAAAGGATGAGCAGTTCTTC
cdr3_aa: CASSRIPTSRRKDEQFF
clone_size: .
v_call: TRBV21-1
j_call: TRBJ2-1
d_call: .

cdr3_nt: TGTGCCAGCCGGTCCGGGACTAGCTTCTACGAGCAGTACTTC
cdr3_aa: CASRSGTSFYEQYF
clone_size: .
v_call: TRBV28
j_call: TRBJ2-7
d_call: TRBD2

cdr3_nt: TGTGCCAGTAGTACCCTCTATGGCTACACCTTC
cdr3_aa: CASSTLYGYTF
clone_size: few
v_call: TRBV19
j_call: TRBJ1-2
d_call: .

cdr3_nt: TGTGCCAGTAGTAGGGGGCTCGATGAGCAGTTCTTC
cdr3_aa: CASSRGLDEQFF
clone_size: .
v_call: TRBV19
j_call: TRBJ2-1
d_call: .

cdr3_nt: TGTGCCAGCAGCTTAAGGGGGAGACAGAGGAACACTGAAGCTTTCTTT
cdr3_aa: CASSLRGRQRNTEAFF
clone_size: .
v_call: TRBV11-2
j_call: TRBJ1-1
d_call: .

cdr3_nt: TGCGCCAGCAGCCGGGCACAGGGCGACACCGGGGAGCTGTTTTTT
cdr3_aa: CASSRAQGDTGELFF
clone_size: .
v_call: TRBV5-1
j_call: TRBJ2-2
d_call: .

cdr3_nt: TGTGCCAGCAGTAAGTTTGGCAGACAAATTAGCAATCAGCCCCAGCATTTT
cdr3_aa: CASSKFGRQISNQPQHF
clone_size: .
v_call: TRBV28
j_call: TRBJ1-5
d_call: .

cdr3_nt: TGTGCCAGCAGCGTAGCCCCCGGTGGAGTTTCTGAAGCTTTCTTT
cdr3_aa: CASSVAPGGVSEAFF
clone_size: .
v_call: TRBV9
j_call: TRBJ1-1
d_call: .

cdr3_nt: TGTGCCAGCACTAAGGGATTGGACATACGACTAGCGCAGAATGAGCAGTTCTTC
cdr3_aa: CASTKGLDIRLAQNEQFF
clone_size: once
v_call: TRBV5-4
j_call: TRBJ2-1
d_call: TRBD2

cdr3_nt: TGTGCCAGCAGTTTCGGGACAGGGACCTCGTACCTACAGTATTTT
cdr3_aa: CASSFGTGTSYLQYF
clone_size: .
v_call: TRBV27
j_call: TRBJ2-3
d_call: TRBD1

cdr3_nt: TGTGCCAGCAGTACACAGCGCATGAACACTGAAGCTTTCTTT
cdr3_aa: CASSTQRMNTEAFF
clone_size: .
v_call: TRBV28
j_call: TRBJ1-1
d_call: .

cdr3_nt: TGTGCCAGCTCACCGCAAGCGCCCCAAGAGACCCAGTACTTC
cdr3_aa: CASSPQAPQETQYF
clone_size: .
v_call: TRBV18
j_call: TRBJ2-5
d_call: .

cdr3_nt: TGTGCCAGCAGTTTCGGTGACTACGATACGCAGTATTTT
cdr3_aa: CASSFGDYDTQYF
clone_size: .
v_call: TRBV27
j_call: TRBJ2-3
d_call: .

cdr3_nt: TGTGCCAGCAGCGCCCGGCCCAATCAGCCCCAGCATTTT
cdr3_aa: CASSARPNQPQHF
clone_size: few
v_call: TRBV7-3
j_call: TRBJ1-5
d_call: .

cdr3_nt: TGTGCCAGCCTTAGGGACAGGGTTTATGGCTACACCTTC
cdr3_aa: CASLRDRVYGYTF
clone_size: .
v_call: TRBV28
j_call: TRBJ1-2
d_call: TRBD1

cdr3_nt: TGTGCCAGCTCACCACGGTTAGGGGATACGCAGTATTTT
cdr3_aa: CASSPRLGDTQYF
clone_size: .
v_call: TRBV18
j_call: TRBJ2-3
d_call: .

cdr3_nt: TGTGCCAGCCGCTGGACCGGGGAGCTGTTTTTT
cdr3_aa: CASRWTGELFF
clone_size: .
v_call: TRBV28
j_call: TRBJ2-2
d_call: .

cdr3_nt: TGTGCCAGCAGGACAACAGACAGGGGCTACGAGCAGTACTTC
cdr3_aa: CASRTTDRGYEQYF
clone_size: .
v_call: TRBV6-6
j_call: TRBJ2-7
d_call: TRBD1

cdr3_nt: TGTGCCTCCGGACACGACAATCAGCCCCAGCATTTT
cdr3_aa: CASGHDNQPQHF
clone_size: few
v_call: TRBV30
j_call: TRBJ1-5
d_call: .

cdr3_nt: TGTGCCAGTAGTATGAGGGAAACACATGGCTACACCTTC
cdr3_aa: CASSMRETHGYTF
clone_size: .
v_call: TRBV19
j_call: TRBJ1-2
d_call: .

cdr3_nt: TGTGCCAGCAGCCTAGGACAGGGGCGGCATGAAAAACTGTTTTTT
cdr3_aa: CASSLGQGRHEKLFF
clone_size: .
v_call: TRBV14
j_call: TRBJ1-4
d_call: TRBD1